Presented here are 4 T cell receptor beta chains from one specimen sequenced in a study of OX40 agonist ivuxolimab in advanced cancers. The method was immunoSEQ multiplex PCR; TCRdb's version includes in-frame clones alone and lacks a portion of them. Of approximately 73,000 clones in the sample, roughly nine tenths were seen once. The input for sequencing was CD4+ or CD8+ T cells sorted from blood, taken in a trial of the OX40 agonist ivuxolimab. These receptor sequences come from an adult with an advanced solid tumor such as melanoma, head and neck, liver or kidney cancer.

This chain links TRBV6-1 with TRBJ1-5, with no clear D. CDR3 length equals 17 residues. Germline CDR1 is MNHNS and CDR2 is SASEGT. Between the trimmed V and J ends, which lost 0 bases and 3 bases, there was a span of 15 bases. This chain's CDR3 is CASSEAAGRYDNQPQHF. The CDR3 coding sequence is TGTGCCAGCAGTGAAGCGGCAGGAAGGTACGACAATCAGCCCCAGCATTTT.

The V and J genes are TRBV2 and TRBJ2-3; 10 nucleotides agree with TRBD2. Germline loops: CDR1 SNHLY, CDR2 FYNNEI. This CDR3 region has 16 residues. After removal of 5 bases from V and 1 base from J, the junction contained 6 bases not matched to a gene. The CDR3 DNA sequence: TGTGCCAGCAGTAGCGGGAGGGTAGAGGGCACAGATACGCAGTATTTT. This gives the protein CASSSGRVEGTDTQYF.

The V gene is TRBV27, the J gene TRBJ2-3, with D tentatively TRBD1 (6 bases). Germline V gene sequence: CDR1 MNHEY, CDR2 SMNVEV (reference sequence). The V gene lost 5 bases and the J gene lost 2 bases, with 17 bases spanning the gap. There are 16 residues in the CDR3. The CDR3 nucleotides read TGTGCCAGCAGTCCCTCCGGACGGACAGACACAGATACGCAGTATTTT. This translates into CASSPSGRTDTDTQYF.

This rearrangement joins TRBV27 to TRBJ2-2; D may be TRBD2 (5 bases). The CDR3 runs 16 residues. CDR1 and CDR2 from the germline V gene are MNHEY and SMNVEV (reference sequence). V was cut by 4 bases and J by 6 bases, with 18 bases left in between. CDR3 residues: CASSSLTNSRAGELFF. The CDR3 region has the DNA TGTGCCAGCAGTTCCCTGACTAACTCGAGGGCCGGGGAGCTGTTTTTT.